Listed below are T cell receptor beta chains from one sample, sequenced in a study of blood T cell repertoires in COVID-19. Libraries were prepared by immunoSEQ multiplex PCR; TCRdb keeps only in-frame clonotypes and omits some of them. The repertoire holds hundreds of thousands of clones, with 89% as singletons. The sequencing sample was made of peripheral blood. Every receptor here comes from a woman in her thirties with COVID-19, enrolled during active disease. CDR3s include the opening cysteine and the closing phenylalanine or tryptophan. D genes are given only for firm matches.

CASYSGTGKGYGYTF	TRBD1	TRBV19	TRBJ1-2
CASSTAGGDTDTQYF	TRBD2	TRBV11-3	TRBJ2-3
CASSYSEVQEQYF	NA	TRBV6-2/TRBV6-3	TRBJ2-7
CASSLVLGTSGGGGELFF	TRBD2	TRBV5-1	TRBJ2-2
CASSPLYAGDTEAFF	NA	TRBV18	TRBJ1-1
CSVEAGQGRGYTF	TRBD1	TRBV29-1	TRBJ1-2
CASSLQGRGNTEAFF	TRBD1	TRBV7-9	TRBJ1-1
CASSLAPTSGGYTF	NA	TRBV7-9	TRBJ1-2
CASSSGAATDIYEQYF	NA	TRBV7-9	TRBJ2-7
CASSEDWANQPQHF	NA	TRBV2	TRBJ1-5
CASSFTGYETQYF	NA	TRBV11-2	TRBJ2-5
CASSLGPGVDGYTF	NA	TRBV7-2	TRBJ1-2
CASSSGQGAEKLFF	TRBD1	TRBV5-1	TRBJ1-4
CASSQVRLTGGRLETQYF	TRBD1	TRBV4-1	TRBJ2-5
CASSPGTGKSSYEQYF	TRBD1	TRBV7-9	TRBJ2-7
CASSQQDSIVSPYGYTF	NA	TRBV18	TRBJ1-2
CASRSPRQGSSYNEQFF	TRBD1	TRBV28	TRBJ2-1
CAWSNTGGFDSYNSPLHF	TRBD1	TRBV30	TRBJ1-6
CASSLARTSGSVEQFF	TRBD2	TRBV7-2	TRBJ2-1
CASSYLAAYNEQFF	NA	TRBV7-2	TRBJ2-1
CASSYSTGGAYEQYF	NA	TRBV6-5	TRBJ2-7